This T cell receptor beta chain emerged from a study of blood T cell repertoires in COVID-19. Looking at the study overall: Researchers got acute and convalescent COVID-19 samples from the United States, Italy and Spain.

In the authors' workflow: How many nucleated cells were present was estimated from reference gene primer amplification. TCRdb's copy holds only in-frame clones and misses some; the assay was immunoSEQ multiplex PCR. From that table come the V and J calls and clone size; the DNA was used to work out D and trimming. The sample has 180,000 or so clones, 86% seen once. Sequenced input: peripheral blood. This sequence was found in a man aged 60 to 69 with acute or convalescent COVID-19.

The CDR3 is CASSLFGGLPTEAFF. The CDR3 DNA follows: TGCGCCAGCAGCTTGTTCGGGGGACTGCCCACTGAAGCTTTCTTT. The chain links TRBV5-1 to TRBJ1-1, with D possibly TRBD1 on 5 matching bases. Germline lookup yields CDR1 SGHRS and CDR2 YFSETQ. V dropped 1 base and J dropped 4 bases, with 14 bases sitting between them. The CDR3 sequence is 15 residues long.